The 16 T cell receptor beta chains listed next were all sequenced from one sample in a study of yellow fever vaccine responses in identical twins. Each CDR3 protein gets one entry after TCRdb re-called the RT-PCR reads with MiXCR. Among a few hundred distinct CDR3 sequences listed, nearly 70% were seen once. The starting material was T cells from blood (PBMCs), unsorted or a sorted subset (not recorded which), obtained before or after yellow fever vaccination (not recorded which). Receptor source: a female donor who received the yellow fever vaccine.

CDR3 DNA sequence: TGCAGCGTTCTTGCTAGCACAGATACGCAGTATTTT. Translated: CSVLASTDTQYF. This chain connects TRBV29-1 to TRBJ2-3; D remains unclear. This CDR3 has 12 amino acids. V was shortened by 5 bases and J by 0 bases, with 6 bases between the two germline ends. Germline V gives CDR1 SQVTM, CDR2 ANQGSEA.

This clonotype was found a few times. The chain combines TRBV4-1 with TRBJ1-1; no reliable D call. The CDR3 runs to 14 residues. V was pared by 4 bases and J by 4 bases, with 13 bases between. Germline assignment: CDR1 MGHRA and CDR2 YSYEKL. CDR3 residues: CASSPRTRGTEAFF. The DNA for the CDR3 is TGCGCCAGCAGCCCACGGACCAGAGGCACTGAAGCTTTCTTT.

This clonotype has just a few counts. The chain has TRBV7-9 and TRBJ1-1; D might be TRBD1 (5 bases). This CDR3 spans 11 amino acids. The germline gives CDR1 SEHNR, CDR2 FQNEAQ (reference sequence). Trimming took off 7 bases at V and 6 bases at J, with 9 bases between the two ends. CDR3 residues: CASTLGAEAFF. For the CDR3, the DNA is TGTGCCAGCACCTTGGGGGCTGAAGCTTTCTTT.

The chain uses TRBV4-3 and TRBJ1-1; D is ambiguous. The CDR3 is 15 amino acids. Germline assignment: CDR1 LGHNA and CDR2 YSLEER. V lost 0 bases, J lost 6 bases, and 14 bases lay in between. CDR3 in amino acids: CASSQDSLGQAEAFF. In DNA, the CDR3 is TGCGCCAGCAGCCAAGATAGTCTGGGTCAGGCTGAAGCTTTCTTT.

This clonotype was detected only once. The rearrangement uses TRBV20-1 and TRBJ2-5, with TRBD1 matching over 10 bases. This CDR3 has 13 residues. V was clipped by 5 bases and J by 5 bases; unmatched bases: 5. Germline-derived CDR1 and CDR2 are DFQATT and SNEGSKA (reference sequence). Here the CDR3 DNA reads TGCAGTGCTCCCCGGACAGGGGGGGAGACCCAGTACTTC. Protein: CSAPRTGGETQYF.

The V gene is TRBV11-2, the J gene TRBJ2-1, with 13 positions matching TRBD2. This CDR3 has 15 amino acids. Trimming at V came to 3 bases and at J to 7 bases, leaving 3 bases not matched to a gene. Germline V gene sequence: CDR1 SGHAT, CDR2 FQNNGV. Written as DNA, the CDR3 is TGTGCCAGCAGCTTCAGGACTAGCGGGAGTAATGAGCAGTTCTTC. This translates into CASSFRTSGSNEQFF.

V usage is TRBV12-3 or TRBV12-4 and J usage is TRBJ2-3; the D gene is possibly TRBD1 (6 bases). This CDR3 contains 13 residues. Trimming cost V 3 bases and J 4 bases, with 8 bases left between them. The CDR3 DNA is TGTGCCAGCAGTTTTCAGGGGTCAGATACGCAGTATTTT. Its protein is CASSFQGSDTQYF.

J is TRBJ2-1 and V is TRBV11-2; D is perhaps TRBD2 (7 bases). The CDR3 is 17 amino acids. Germline CDR1 reads SGHAT; CDR2 reads FQNNGV. The ends were cut back, 4 bases at V and 4 bases at J, with 20 bases in the middle. The CDR3 reads CASSSAGGRVMYNEQFF. The CDR3 DNA sequence: TGTGCCAGCAGCTCGGCCGGGGGGCGGGTGATGTACAATGAGCAGTTCTTC.

The rearrangement joins TRBV7-3 to TRBJ2-5, with D possibly being TRBD1 or TRBD2 (5 bases each). There are 15 residues in the CDR3. Deletions cut 5 bases from V and 7 bases from J, with 20 bases between. Germline values: CDR1 SGHTA, CDR2 FQGTGA. In DNA, the CDR3 is TGTGCCAGCAGCCAAAGGGACGGCACCCTTGGGACCCAGTACTTC. Translation: CASSQRDGTLGTQYF.

This chain joins TRBV6-2 or TRBV6-3 and TRBJ2-1; 8 bases align to TRBD2. Germline assignment: CDR1 MNHEY and CDR2 SVGEGT. The CDR3 length is 13 residues. V was clipped by 6 bases and J by 8 bases; unmatched bases: 6. The DNA of the CDR3 is TGTGCCAGCAGGGAACTAGCGGTCGATGAGCAGTTCTTC. Amino acid sequence: CASRELAVDEQFF.

V and J are TRBV6-5 and TRBJ1-2; no firm D call. The V end was cut by 2 bases, the J end by 1 base, with 5 bases between. The CDR3 covers 13 residues. Germline loops: CDR1 MNHEY, CDR2 SVGAGI. The CDR3 reads CASSYMGNYGYTF. CDR3 sequence (DNA): TGTGCCAGCAGTTACATGGGTAACTATGGCTACACCTTC.

The chain links TRBV10-3 to TRBJ1-4; no clear D. The CDR3 is made up of 14 amino acids. Germline V gene data show CDR1 as ENHRY and CDR2 as SYGVKD. Trimming left V 2 bases short and J 8 bases short, with 12 bases between. CDR3 amino acids: CAISEGVDYEKLFF. CDR3 coding DNA: TGTGCCATCAGTGAGGGCGTCGACTACGAAAAACTGTTTTTT.

The rearrangement uses TRBV5-1 and TRBJ2-4; tentatively, D is TRBD2 (6 bases). Trimming cost V 3 bases and J 0 bases, with 10 bases left between them. This CDR3 comprises 15 residues. Germline loops: CDR1 SGHRS, CDR2 YFSETQ. The CDR3 is CASSSPGVAKNIQYF. In DNA, the CDR3 is TGCGCCAGCAGCTCCCCGGGAGTAGCCAAAAACATTCAGTACTTC.

The chain is built from TRBV9 and TRBJ2-1; D might be TRBD1 or TRBD2, each matching 5 bases. CDR1 is SGDLS, CDR2 YYNGEE, per germline. Trimming shortened V by 4 bases and J by 0 bases, and 14 bases separated the two germline ends. The CDR3 contains 16 residues. The CDR3 nucleotides read TGTGCCAGCAGCTTAGAGGGGCATAGCTCCTACAATGAGCAGTTCTTC. This translates into CASSLEGHSSYNEQFF.

The rearrangement joins TRBV10-1 to TRBJ2-1, with TRBD1 identical over 7 bases. Trimming cost V 2 bases and J 0 bases; bases outside gene matches: 4. Germline V gives CDR1 WNHNN, CDR2 SYGVQD (reference sequence). The CDR3 extends over 16 amino acids. DNA of the CDR3: TGCGCCAGCAGTGAGACAGGACAGGCCTCCTACAATGAGCAGTTCTTC. This translates into CASSETGQASYNEQFF.

This clonotype has a handful of counts. The chain is built from TRBV10-1 and TRBJ1-1; 8 bases map to TRBD1. Germline CDR1 is WNHNN and CDR2 is SYGVQD (reference sequence). The CDR3 sequence is 15 residues long. With V trimmed by 2 bases and J by 5 bases, 7 bases remained unmatched. CDR3 residues: CASSEGRGLWTEAFF. The CDR3 nucleotides read TGCGCCAGCAGTGAGGGCAGGGGGCTATGGACTGAAGCTTTCTTT.